This T cell receptor (beta chain) was sequenced during a study of immune cell composition in non-small cell lung cancer. The V and J ends lost 0 bases and 3 bases respectively, with 6 bases between them. The germline V gene has CDR1 SGHKS and CDR2 YYEKEE (reference sequence). CDR3 size: 13 residues. Repertoires were generated with immunoSEQ multiplex PCR, while TCRdb's copy carries only in-frame clones and drops some. Seen here are about 3,100 clones, approximately 74% observed once, and the top ten hold about 14%. This clone appeared a few times. What it recognizes is unknown. Other DNA sequences within the sample encode an identical CDR3. The normal lung sample lay at least 3 cm, and maximally far, from the tumour. Study observations and caveats: Clones >0.5% enriched in tumour were rarer in adenocarcinoma (roughly 35%) than squamous (roughly 75%). In adenocarcinoma, maximal tumour-associated clone frequency tracked TIL tumour reactivity.

This sample was also put to use in a study of CD4 T cells in lung cancer. That report notes: Most patients were former smokers with adenocarcinoma or squamous histology. Before giving blood, patients had received treatments including platinum chemotherapy, some also nivolumab or pembrolizumab.

Sample: non-adjacent lung tissue. This receptor was identified in a human donor with non-small cell lung cancer. The chain links TRBV5-5 to TRBJ2-5; weak D call: TRBD1 (5 bases). The CDR3 nucleotides read TGTGCCAGCAGCTTGGCCAGGGAAGAGACCCAGTACTTC. Translation: CASSLAREETQYF.